The count of the clone carrying this TCR beta chain is one. Next came a second PCR, run for about 6 to 12 cycles, which used a sample-barcoded 5' primer along with a J-beta primer mix. From each sample, at least 2.5 million paired-end reads containing CDR3 were obtained. TCRdb re-analysed the 5' RACE reads in MiXCR, keeping a single row per CDR3 protein. Here the sample spans 650,000 to 800,000 distinct CDR3 sequences, about 51% being singletons. This entry is derived from a study of blood T cells in healthy people across ages. The CDR3 extends over 15 amino acids. The germline V gene encodes CDR1 DFQATT and CDR2 SNEGSKA (reference sequence). V was pared by 5 bases and J by 2 bases, with 11 bases of the junction left unmatched. Ranging in age from roughly 6 to 100, the donors were healthy Caucasian individuals from Russia.

The receptor was isolated from a woman aged 80 or over in good health. The sample comprised blood. This chain connects TRBV20-1 to TRBJ1-2, with 7 bases identical to TRBD1. The CDR3 bases are TGCAGTGCTTGGGACAGCAGGGGACCCAACTATGGCTACACCTTC. Amino acid sequence: CSAWDSRGPNYGYTF.